A selection of T cell receptor beta chains follows, all from one sample in a study of cytomegalovirus exposure and HLA in healthy donors. Clones were sequenced by immunoSEQ multiplex PCR, and TCRdb holds only the in-frame ones, with some missing. There are 220,000 or so clones in the sample, with 0.95% to 1.3% held by the top ten. Material: PBMCs. The receptors originated from a girl under 10 years old in good health and CMV-seropositive. The CDR3 runs from the conserved cysteine through the conserved F or W. Each record gives: D gene, J gene, V gene, CDR3 DNA, CDR3 protein. D genes are given only for firm matches.

>.|TRBJ1-2|TRBV29-1
TGCAGCGTTGCCTGGGCAGGGGTAGGCTACACCTTC
CSVAWAGVGYTF
>TRBD1|TRBJ2-2|TRBV6-6
TGTGCCAGCTCGGACAGGGGAATAGCCGGGGAGCTGTTTTTT
CASSDRGIAGELFF
>TRBD1|TRBJ1-1|TRBV6-5
TGTGCCAGCAGTTTAGATCTACAGGGGGATACTGAAGCTTTCTTT
CASSLDLQGDTEAFF
>TRBD2|TRBJ2-1|TRBV29-1
TGCAGCGTTCTCCCGGGACTAGCGGGAGTGGGTGAGCAGTTCTTC
CSVLPGLAGVGEQFF
>TRBD1|TRBJ2-6|TRBV5-1
TGCGCCAGCAGCTTGGTGGGACAGGGGTCTGGGGCCAACGTCCTGACTTTC
CASSLVGQGSGANVLTF
>.|TRBJ1-4|TRBV11-2
TGTGCCAGCAGCCCCCGAACAGGGTACGAAAAACTGTTTTTT
CASSPRTGYEKLFF
>.|TRBJ1-5|TRBV6-6
TGTGCCAGCAGTCAAACAATGAGCAATCAGCCCCAGCATTTT
CASSQTMSNQPQHF
>.|TRBJ2-4|TRBV19
TGTGCCAGTAGTATTGGGGCCCTAGCCAAAAACATTCAGTACTTC
CASSIGALAKNIQYF
>.|TRBJ2-6|TRBV5-1
TGCGCCAGCAGCCTCATGGACAGTCCCTCTGGGGCCAACGTCCTGACTTTC
CASSLMDSPSGANVLTF
>TRBD2|TRBJ2-3|TRBV5-4
TGTGCCAGCAGCTTGGGACTAGCGGGAGGAGATACGCAGTATTTT
CASSLGLAGGDTQYF
>TRBD1|TRBJ2-7|TRBV28
TGTGCCAGCAGTTTACCTGGACAGGGGCACGAGCAGTACTTC
CASSLPGQGHEQYF
>TRBD1|TRBJ1-1|TRBV19
TGTGCCAGTAGCCCCGGGGGCTACAGGGGGCAAACTGAAGCTTTCTTT
CASSPGGYRGQTEAFF
>.|TRBJ2-7|TRBV7-9
TGTGCCGGGGAACAGGGTTTCGAGCAGTACTTC
CAGEQGFEQYF
>TRBD2|TRBJ2-7|TRBV5-1
TGCGCCAGCAGCTCGATGCTAGCGGGAGGCTCCTACGAGCAGTACTTC
CASSSMLAGGSYEQYF
>TRBD2|TRBJ2-1|TRBV11-1
TGTGCCAGCAGCTTAGTAGTCCTAGCGGGAGGGGTAAGAAATGAGCAGTTCTTC
CASSLVVLAGGVRNEQFF
>TRBD2|TRBJ2-3|TRBV2
TGTGCCAGCAGTGAAACTAGCGGGGCCTTCACAGATACGCAGTATTTT
CASSETSGAFTDTQYF
>.|TRBJ1-2|TRBV11-2
TGTGCCAGCAGCTTAGACCAGGGGTTGAGGGAGGGCTACACCTTC
CASSLDQGLREGYTF
>.|TRBJ2-7|TRBV2
TGTGCCAGCAGGACGGGGCGGGACCCCTACGAGCAGTACTTC
CASRTGRDPYEQYF
>TRBD1|TRBJ1-2|TRBV29-1
TGCAGCGCCAACCCGGGACAGGGTGGCTACACCTTC
CSANPGQGGYTF
>.|TRBJ2-1|TRBV27
TGTGCCAGCACATTTACAGGGAGCGACAATGAGCAGTTCTTC
CASTFTGSDNEQFF
>TRBD2|TRBJ2-1|TRBV9
TGTGCCAGCAGCGATGTTAGCGGGAGTGGCAATGAGCAGTTCTTC
CASSDVSGSGNEQFF
>TRBD2|TRBJ2-3|TRBV7-8
TGTGCCAGCAGCCCGAGAACTAGCGGGAGGAAGGGGACGCAGTATTTT
CASSPRTSGRKGTQYF
>.|TRBJ2-5|TRBV12-5
TGTGCTAGTGGCGAAACCAGGGGAGAGACCCAGTACTTC
CASGETRGETQYF
>.|TRBJ2-7|TRBV6-6
TGTGCCAGCAGGGCTTCGGGTTCATACGAGCAGTACTTC
CASRASGSYEQYF
>.|TRBJ2-6|TRBV7-8
TGTGCCAGCAGCTTAGAGTCTGTGGTTGGCGGAACCGGGGCCAACGTCCTGACTTTC
CASSLESVVGGTGANVLTF
>TRBD2|TRBJ2-7|TRBV7-8
TGTGCCAGCAGCCCCGGCCGGGCGGGAGGTAACACCTACGAGCAGTACTTC
CASSPGRAGGNTYEQYF
>TRBD2|TRBJ2-7|TRBV9
TGTGCCAGCAGCTTGGGACTAGCGGGAGCCCCCTACGAGCAGTACTTC
CASSLGLAGAPYEQYF
>TRBD2|TRBJ2-7|TRBV27
TGTGCCAGCAGTTCTAGCGGGAGGGCCCGTTCCTACGAGCAGTACTTC
CASSSSGRARSYEQYF
>.|TRBJ1-1|TRBV28
TGTGCCAGCACCCCGACACCGAACACTGAAGCTTTCTTT
CASTPTPNTEAFF
>TRBD2|TRBJ2-1|TRBV6-1
TGTGCCAGCAGTCCCTTAGCGGGCTCCTACAATGAGCAGTTCTTC
CASSPLAGSYNEQFF
>.|TRBJ1-2|TRBV28
TGTGCCAGCAGGCCCCGACATGTGAGCGGCTACACCTTC
CASRPRHVSGYTF
>.|TRBJ2-7|TRBV5-1
TGCGCCAGCAGCTCCCAGGGAACCTACGAGCAGTACTTC
CASSSQGTYEQYF
>TRBD1|TRBJ2-7|TRBV15
TGTGCCACCAGCCGGGGACAGCCCTACGAGCAGTACTTC
CATSRGQPYEQYF
>.|TRBJ2-3|TRBV7-6
TGTGCCAGCAGCTTTCGAGGGCGGAACACAGATACGCAGTATTTT
CASSFRGRNTDTQYF
>.|TRBJ2-7|TRBV16
TGTGCCAGCAGCCAATACTATGGGGCGGGAGAGCAGTACTTC
CASSQYYGAGEQYF
>.|TRBJ2-7|TRBV11-2
TGTGCCAGCAGCCCGTCCCGTGGGACGGGACACCTAGCCTACGAGCAGTACTTC
CASSPSRGTGHLAYEQYF
>.|TRBJ2-5|TRBV7-8
TGTGCCAGCAGCCCGCCAGGGCCCCAAGAGACCCAGTACTTC
CASSPPGPQETQYF
>TRBD2|TRBJ2-2|TRBV28
TGTGCCAGTACCAAGTCTCTGGTCGGGGGACTAGCGGGAGGGCCGACCGGGGAGCTGTTTTTT
CASTKSLVGGLAGGPTGELFF
>.|TRBJ2-5|TRBV15
TGTGCCACCAGCCAGGACTTGCAAGAGACCCAGTACTTC
CATSQDLQETQYF